What follows is one TCR beta chain and its context. Its antigen is currently unknown. The sample contains more than one DNA sequence encoding this CDR3. Amplification used 60 Vbeta primers and 13 Jbeta primers. Produced via immunoSEQ multiplex PCR; TCRdb's table is partial and in-frame only. The repertoire holds approximately 110,000 clones, with roughly 69% as singletons. This record comes from a study of cytomegalovirus exposure and HLA in healthy donors. Overall study findings and caveats: Across donors, presence/absence analyses took sequencing depth to be roughly uniform. TCR beta sequences numbering 16,951 were associated with HLA alleles at 0.05 false discovery rate in a later analysis. Most subjects' HLA-A and HLA-B alleles were reportedly predicted from TCR beta sequences.

The CDR3 covers 15 residues. CDR1 and CDR2 from the germline V gene are MGHRA and YSYEKL. The junction had 7 bases not matched to a gene; V was cut back by 3 bases and J by 4 bases. The TCR sequence derives from a man between 45 and 60 years old in good health and CMV-seropositive. The genes are TRBV4-1 and TRBJ2-5; 8 nucleotides agree with TRBD2. Source material: PBMCs. CDR3 protein: CASSQGTSGRETQYF. The CDR3 DNA reads as TGCGCCAGCAGCCAGGGGACCAGCGGGAGAGAGACCCAGTACTTC.